The 22 T cell receptor beta chains presented below share a single source sample, sequenced in a study of blood T cells in healthy people across ages. PCR was performed a second time for roughly 7 to 11 cycles using a sample-barcoded 5' primer and a J-beta primer mix. MiXCR, run by TCRdb on the 5' RACE reads, gives a single entry per CDR3 protein. The table lists around 1.1 million distinct CDR3 sequences, 35% to 40% of them singletons. The sequenced material came from blood. Every receptor here comes from a man younger than 35 in good health.

V and J are TRBV6-6 and TRBJ2-7; D unresolved. V was cut by 10 bases and J by 5 bases, with 6 bases left in between. This CDR3 has 9 residues. Germline values: CDR1 MNHNY, CDR2 SVGAGI (reference sequence). The CDR3 is CATIDEQYF. The CDR3 nucleotides read TGTGCCACGATCGACGAGCAGTACTTC.

The rearrangement uses TRBV7-9 and TRBJ1-5; no firm D call. V was clipped by 5 bases and J by 0 bases, with 14 bases between them. Germline values: CDR1 SEHNR, CDR2 FQNEAQ (reference sequence). The CDR3 loop spans 16 amino acids. CDR3 DNA sequence: TGTGCCAGCAGCCTTAACAGTGACTATAGCAATCAGCCCCAGCATTTT. This gives the protein CASSLNSDYSNQPQHF.

The V call is TRBV7-2, the J call TRBJ1-1, with a possible D match to TRBD1 (5 bases). CDR1 and CDR2 from the germline V gene are SGHTA and FQGNSA. CDR3 length: 14 residues. The V and J ends lost 5 bases and 12 bases respectively, with 22 bases between them. As DNA, the CDR3 is TGTGCCAGCAGCCCCCCCTTGGGGGGGTCAACGACTTTCTTT. Amino acid sequence: CASSPPLGGSTTFF.

On this clonotype: A single base separates this from a much larger clone, so it may be a read error. J is TRBJ2-1 and V is TRBV4-3, with 10 positions matching TRBD1. The J call may be wrong; the DNA end is better matched by TRBJ2-7. Germline V lookup: CDR1 LGHNA, CDR2 YSLEER. The CDR3 is 15 amino acids. The CDR3: CASSSRQGAYNEQYF. The CDR3 DNA is TGCGCCAGCAGCTCCAGACAGGGGGCCTACAATGAGCAGTACTTC.

Only a few counts were recorded for this clonotype. This chain links TRBV15 with TRBJ2-5; 8 bases are shared with TRBD2. The length of the CDR3 is 15 residues. The V gene's germline CDR1 is LNHNV and CDR2 YYDKDF (reference sequence). The V segment lost 0 bases and the J segment 3 bases; nucleotides outside the gene matches: 3. CDR3 loop: CATSRDGLAEETQYF. The CDR3 nucleotides are TGTGCCACCAGCAGAGACGGACTAGCTGAAGAGACCCAGTACTTC.

Remarks on this clonotype: One end of the junction is discordant with germline, which a read error may explain. V and J are TRBV7-3 and TRBJ2-5, with D hard to call. The J call is doubtful: the DNA matches TRBJ2-7 better. CDR1 SGHTA and CDR2 FQGTGA come from the germline V gene. This CDR3 contains 12 residues. This CDR3 is CVSSLEVGEQYF. In DNA, the CDR3 is TGTGTCAGCAGCTTAGAGGTGGGCGAGCAGTACTTC.

J is TRBJ2-3 and V is TRBV7-2; D is ambiguous. The V end was cut by 5 bases, the J end by 8 bases, with 8 bases between. Germline lookup yields CDR1 SGHTA and CDR2 FQGNSA. This CDR3 contains 11 residues. CDR3 bases: TGTGCCAGCAGCATCTCAGGTACGCAGTATTTT. It specifies CASSISGTQYF.

The V and J genes are TRBV19 and TRBJ1-6; TRBD1 is a possible D gene (5 bases). The CDR3 covers 14 residues. The germline gives CDR1 LNHDA, CDR2 SQIVND (reference sequence). V lost 4 bases, J lost 5 bases, and 9 bases lay in between. CDR3 amino acids: CASSTGTDNSPLHF. CDR3 bases: TGTGCCAGTAGTACCGGGACCGATAATTCACCCCTCCACTTT.

The chain carries TRBV11-1 and TRBJ1-1, with no clear D. V lost 5 bases and J 1 base, leaving 11 bases between the germline ends. Germline CDR1 and CDR2: SGHAT and FQDESV (reference sequence). The CDR3 covers 14 residues. The CDR3 is CASSATTRNTEAFF. The CDR3 bases are TGTGCCAGCAGCGCAACCACAAGGAACACTGAAGCTTTCTTT.

This clonotype has ten or more counts. The chain links TRBV12-3 or TRBV12-4 to TRBJ2-1; weak D call: TRBD2 (9 bases). Trimming pared 5 bases from V and 2 bases from J, leaving 16 bases between. The CDR3 runs 16 residues. The CDR3, as DNA: TGTGCCAGCAGTGACAGGGGACTAGCCGCCTACAATGAGCAGTTCTTC. As protein: CASSDRGLAAYNEQFF.

This clonotype has only a few counts. The rearrangement uses TRBV9 and TRBJ1-2; D not resolved. Germline V lookup: CDR1 SGDLS, CDR2 YYNGEE. This CDR3 has 16 amino acids. The germline V and J ends were trimmed by 0 bases and 2 bases, with 14 bases remaining between them. The CDR3 DNA reads as TGTGCCAGCAGCGTAGATTCCCGGACGGTGAACTATGGCTACACCTTC. Translating gives CASSVDSRTVNYGYTF.

This clonotype turned up a few times. The chain has TRBV3-1 and TRBJ1-2; tentative D call: TRBD1 (5 bases). The germline V gene encodes CDR1 LGHDT and CDR2 YNNKEL (reference sequence). V shed 5 bases and J shed 12 bases, with 16 bases lying between them. This CDR3 comprises 12 residues. CDR3 loop: CASSVRGGRNTF. CDR3 DNA sequence: TGTGCCAGCAGCGTACGGGGGGGACGTAACACCTTC.

This chain connects TRBV10-3 to TRBJ2-3; D not certain. The V and J ends lost 4 bases and 6 bases respectively, with 11 bases between them. This CDR3 spans 13 amino acids. CDR1 is ENHRY and CDR2 is SYGVKD in the germline V gene. The CDR3 here is CAISALADDTQYF. Written as DNA, the CDR3 is TGTGCCATCAGTGCACTGGCAGATGATACGCAGTATTTT.

This clonotype was observed many times. The chain carries TRBV18 and TRBJ2-3; 7 bases match TRBD1. CDR3 length: 14 amino acids. CDR1 KGHSH and CDR2 LQKENI come from the germline V gene. J was trimmed by 2 bases and V by 5 bases; bases with no gene match: 4. CDR3 residues: CASSRQGHTDTQYF. CDR3 DNA sequence: TGTGCCAGCTCAAGACAGGGACACACAGATACGCAGTATTTT.

This chain uses TRBV7-9 with TRBJ2-3, with 7 bases fitting TRBD1. Germline V CDR1 and CDR2: SEHNR, FQNEAQ (reference sequence). Trimming removed 7 bases from V and 5 bases from J; junction bases left unmatched: 18. The CDR3 length is 17 residues. This chain's CDR3 is CASTETGRGTPGDTQYF. The CDR3, as DNA: TGTGCCAGCACCGAGACAGGGCGAGGCACCCCCGGAGATACGCAGTATTTT. Based on the CDR3 plus reference TRBV7-9 and TRBJ2-3, the full variable domain is DTGVSQNPRHKITKRGQNVTFRCDPISEHNRLYWYRQTLGQGPEFLTYFQNEAQLEKSRLLSDRFSAERPKGSFSTLEIQRTEQGDSAMYLCASTETGRGTPGDTQYFGPGTRLTVL.

The rearrangement joins TRBV9 to TRBJ2-1; D is unclear. Trimming shortened V by 0 bases and J by 6 bases, and 7 bases separated the two germline ends. Germline V CDR1 and CDR2: SGDLS, YYNGEE. This CDR3 is 13 amino acids long. CDR3 protein: CASSVETLNEQFF. CDR3 sequence (DNA): TGTGCCAGCAGCGTAGAAACGCTCAATGAGCAGTTCTTC.

J is TRBJ2-1 and V is TRBV27, with 7 bases lining up with TRBD1. With V trimmed by 8 bases and J by 8 bases, 6 bases remained unmatched. The CDR3 is made up of 12 amino acids. CDR1 MNHEY and CDR2 SMNVEV come from the germline V gene (reference sequence). The CDR3 DNA reads as TGTGCCAGCTACGACAGGGACCATGAGCAGTTCTTC. Residues: CASYDRDHEQFF.

The chain links TRBV27 to TRBJ2-2, with 8 bases matching TRBD2. The CDR3 runs to 12 residues. Germline CDR1 MNHEY, CDR2 SMNVEV (reference sequence). Trimming took 7 bases from V and 7 from J; bases not matched to a gene: 2. This CDR3 is CASIGGGGELFF. The DNA for the CDR3 is TGTGCCAGCATCGGGGGGGGCGGGGAGCTGTTTTTT.

The CDR3 is CASSQVQDSEAFF. In nucleotides, the CDR3 is TGTGCCAGCAGCCAAGTTCAGGACAGTGAAGCTTTCTTT. This chain links TRBV14 with TRBJ1-1, with a possible D match to TRBD1 (6 bases). The V and J ends lost 1 base and 7 bases respectively, with 10 bases between them. This CDR3 is 13 amino acids long. CDR1 and CDR2 from the germline V gene are SGHDN and FVKESK.

The chain employs TRBV4-3 and TRBJ2-3, with D possibly being TRBD2 (5 bases). CDR1 LGHNA and CDR2 YSLEER come from the germline V gene. CDR3 length: 16 amino acids. V lost 0 bases, J lost 3 bases, and 13 bases lay in between. The CDR3 nucleotides read TGCGCCAGCAGCCAAGAAGGTGGGAGCTTTACAGATACGCAGTATTTT. Amino acid sequence: CASSQEGGSFTDTQYF.

V usage is TRBV16 and J usage is TRBJ1-2; 8 nucleotides line up with TRBD1. Looked up from germline, CDR1 is KGHSY and CDR2 is FQNENV. J lost 7 bases, V lost 0 bases, and 7 bases had no gene match. The CDR3 has 15 residues. The CDR3 reads CASSQSSQGAVGYTF. The CDR3 coding sequence is TGTGCCAGCAGCCAATCCTCGCAGGGGGCGGTTGGCTACACCTTC.

The chain carries TRBV5-1 and TRBJ2-7; 7 bases line up with TRBD1. This CDR3 spans 13 amino acids. Germline CDR1 is SGHRS and CDR2 is YFSETQ. The V gene end was trimmed by 5 bases and the J gene end by 3 bases; junction bases not matched to a gene: 5. Here the CDR3 reads CASRYGTDYEQYF. DNA for the CDR3: TGCGCCAGCAGGTACGGGACAGACTACGAGCAGTACTTC.